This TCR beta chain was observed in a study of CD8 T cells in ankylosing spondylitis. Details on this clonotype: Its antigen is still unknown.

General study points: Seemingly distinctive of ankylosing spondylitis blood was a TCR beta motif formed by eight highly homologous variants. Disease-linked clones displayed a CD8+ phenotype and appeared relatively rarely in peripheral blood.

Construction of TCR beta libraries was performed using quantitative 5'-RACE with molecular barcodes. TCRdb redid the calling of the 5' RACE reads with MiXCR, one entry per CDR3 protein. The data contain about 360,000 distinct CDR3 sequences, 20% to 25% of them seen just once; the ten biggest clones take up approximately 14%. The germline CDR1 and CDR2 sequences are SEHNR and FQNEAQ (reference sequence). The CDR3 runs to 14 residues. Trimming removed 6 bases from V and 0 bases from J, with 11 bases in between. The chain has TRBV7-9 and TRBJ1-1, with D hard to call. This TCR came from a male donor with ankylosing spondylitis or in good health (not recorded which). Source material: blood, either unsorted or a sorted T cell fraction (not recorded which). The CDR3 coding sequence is TGTGCCAGCAGGGGAAAGGACCTGAACACTGAAGCTTTCTTT. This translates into CASRGKDLNTEAFF.